This T cell receptor (beta chain) is drawn from a study of blood T cells in healthy people across ages. PCR was performed a second time for 7 to 11 cycles using a sample-barcoded 5' primer and a J-beta primer mix. Each cDNA was tagged by a template-switch adaptor containing 12 random nucleotides. Via MiXCR, TCRdb re-called the 5' RACE reads, giving one row per CDR3 protein. Of about 290,000 distinct CDR3 sequences listed, roughly 26% are singletons. No fewer than 7 million PBMCs went into each sample. The sample consisted of blood. The receptor was derived from a woman between 65 and 79 years old in good health.

The DNA of the CDR3 is TGCAGCGTTTCCCCGGGACAGGGTGGCACCGGGGAGCTGTTTTTT. Its translation: CSVSPGQGGTGELFF. The chain employs TRBV29-1 and TRBJ2-2; 9 positions match TRBD1. There are 15 residues in the CDR3. In germline, CDR1 is SQVTM, CDR2 ANQGSEA. The V segment lost 5 bases and the J segment 4 bases; nucleotides outside the gene matches: 8.